A selection of T cell receptor beta chains follows, all from one sample in a study of T cell responses to AZD1222 COVID-19 vaccine. Repertoires were generated with immunoSEQ multiplex PCR, while TCRdb's copy carries only in-frame clones and drops some. Of 69,000 or so clones in the sample, approximately 90% were seen once. This material consisted of peripheral blood, taken 28 days after the second dose of the MenACWY control vaccine. These receptor sequences come from an adult who received the MenACWY meningococcal vaccine as a control. Both conserved end residues are part of each CDR3.

TRBV3-1/TRBV3-2	TRBJ1-5	CASSFTGAPQPQHF
TRBV11-1	TRBJ1-1	CASSLQTNTEAFF
TRBV6-2/TRBV6-3	TRBJ2-7	CASSQPDRGRHPYEQYF
TRBV14	TRBJ2-3	CASSPAAGFHTDTQYF
TRBV19	TRBJ2-2	CASRDLRDRGHTGELFF
TRBV4-2	TRBJ1-2	CASSQEQATWDHGYTF
TRBV5-1	TRBJ1-6	CASSRDSVYNSPLHF
TRBV18	TRBJ2-1	CASSPTSGSTNEQFF
TRBV27	TRBJ2-5	CASSSGLIQETQYF
TRBV4-1	TRBJ2-3	CASSRTSGPPDTQYF
TRBV18	TRBJ2-1	CASSPRAKLASSYNEQFF
TRBV13	TRBJ2-3	CATDSGRGTDTQYF
TRBV15	TRBJ1-3	CATSRGQASGNTIYF
TRBV3-1/TRBV3-2	TRBJ2-2	CASQRSTGELFF
TRBV5-6	TRBJ2-2	CASSADRDVTGELFF
TRBV30	TRBJ1-2	CAWGETDYGYTF
TRBV5-1	TRBJ2-2	CASSLSSGGARITGELFF
TRBV3-1/TRBV3-2	TRBJ2-5	CASSQPSRQETQYF